These T cell receptor beta chains were read from a single sample in a study of shared clonotypes between healthy human individuals. The repertoire was sequenced with immunoSEQ multiplex PCR; TCRdb's copy has only in-frame clones and lacks some. The sample holds roughly 700,000 clones; about 74% are singletons and the top ten take about 1.7%. Sequencing was done on a sample of memory CD4+ T cells sorted from blood. The source is a woman aged 25 to 39 in good health. Each CDR3 is given with its conserved first and last residue. The D gene is left open where the match is weak. The size entry is marked missing in some rows and otherwise reads once, few, many or a size class.

v_gene: TRBV5-4; j_gene: TRBJ2-7; d_gene: TRBD2; abundance: NA; CDR3nt: TGTGCCAGCAGACCACAGACTAGCGGGAGCTACGAGCAGTACTTC; CDR3aa: CASRPQTSGSYEQYF
v_gene: TRBV19; j_gene: TRBJ1-5; d_gene: TRBD1; abundance: NA; CDR3nt: TGTGCCAGTAGTATAAACAACAGGGGACAGCCCCAGCATTTT; CDR3aa: CASSINNRGQPQHF
v_gene: TRBV10-3; j_gene: TRBJ2-1; d_gene: TRBD1; abundance: few; CDR3nt: TGTGCCATCCAGGCGGGACAGGGGTTCGGTGAGCAGTTCTTC; CDR3aa: CAIQAGQGFGEQFF
v_gene: TRBV11-3; j_gene: TRBJ2-2; d_gene: NA; abundance: NA; CDR3nt: TGTGCCAGCAGCTTGGACACCGGGGAGCTGTTTTTT; CDR3aa: CASSLDTGELFF
v_gene: TRBV6-6; j_gene: TRBJ2-7; d_gene: TRBD2; abundance: NA; CDR3nt: TGTGCCAGCTGTACGAGCGGGAGGGCGGGTGACGAGCAGTACTTC; CDR3aa: CASCTSGRAGDEQYF
v_gene: TRBV9; j_gene: TRBJ2-1; d_gene: NA; abundance: NA; CDR3nt: TGTGCCAGCAGCCCGAACGCCCCCTGGGGTACAGATGAGCAGTTCTTC; CDR3aa: CASSPNAPWGTDEQFF
v_gene: TRBV11-1; j_gene: TRBJ2-2; d_gene: NA; abundance: few; CDR3nt: TGTGCCAGCAGCTTAGCAGAGGGCAGAATGAACACCGGGGAGCTGTTTTTT; CDR3aa: CASSLAEGRMNTGELFF
v_gene: TRBV6-5; j_gene: TRBJ2-7; d_gene: NA; abundance: NA; CDR3nt: TGTGCCAGCAGTTACTCGGGCAGGGGCACCTACGAGCAGTACTTC; CDR3aa: CASSYSGRGTYEQYF
v_gene: TRBV28; j_gene: TRBJ2-1; d_gene: TRBD2; abundance: NA; CDR3nt: TGTGCCAGCAGTCCTAACCCATGGACTAGCGGGAGGACCTACAATGAGCAGTTCTTC; CDR3aa: CASSPNPWTSGRTYNEQFF
v_gene: TRBV7-9; j_gene: TRBJ1-1; d_gene: NA; abundance: NA; CDR3nt: TGTGCCAGCAGCTCCTACATGAGGGCTTTCTTT; CDR3aa: CASSSYMRAFF